This T cell receptor beta chain was captured by sequencing in a study of cytomegalovirus exposure and HLA in healthy donors (dated by TCRdb to 2017 to 2019). General notes on the study: An earlier analysis of some 500 of the donors reported 250 to 350 Gb of sequence data and approximately 110 million unique TCR beta sequences from around 200 million T cells. An early release covering 550 to 650 HLA-typed donors comprised about 310 gigabases of sequencing data and tens of millions of unique TCR sequences. Of the roughly 400 genotyped donors, 65% to 90% fell in the genetic ancestry cluster associated with self-reported Caucasian donors. The aim of the study was to test whether cataloging public T cell receptors could identify signatures of past pathogen exposure. Using immunosequencing, the study profiled T cell repertoires from 500 to 800 subjects and related those repertoires to cytomegalovirus serostatus. In addition to the first cohort of about 650 subjects, a separate validation cohort of 130 or so different subjects was used. High-throughput TCR immunosequencing, statistical association of individual TCRs with disease status, and machine learning were combined to predict cytomegalovirus infection status. To study patterns of TCR occurrence, a later analysis re-analyzed previously published TCR beta repertoires from hundreds of donors and added high-resolution HLA genotyping. The later analysis used no new phenotypic data to find candidate immune exposures, relying instead on TCR beta sequences and their occurrence across donors. An earlier analysis of roughly 580 of the donors used high-throughput TCR beta sequencing to judge whether each TCR beta V gene segment behaved as functional or pseudogenic. Donor age, sex, ethnicity and CMV serostatus were compiled alongside the repertoire data. In a later genetic analysis, genome-wide SNP genotypes for about 65% of the roughly 700 donors were used, and that subset was treated as a discovery cohort. Every discovery cohort repertoire had been produced on one sequencing platform. HLA typing covered class I and class II loci at four-digit resolution. The number of donors typed differed by locus, with roughly 629-640 for A, B, C, DRB1 and DQB1, around 500 for DQA1, 600 to 610 for DPA1, and roughly 450 for DPB1. Roughly five DR-DQ haplotypes were handled as single units for association and clustering, since linkage in the cohort was strong. Among about 410 genotyped donors of the cohort, an average of approximately 240,000 unique TCR beta nucleotide sequences was sequenced per donor, of which about 18% were non-productive. Summary of the overall study and its limitations: The presence/absence analyses assumed that sequencing depth was roughly uniform across donors, and that assumption may not be true. A further reported finding was that TCR beta sequences accurately predicted the HLA-A and HLA-B alleles for most subjects in the first cohort. Broadly in line with IMGT annotations, most TCR beta V segments showed up in productive rearrangements about 90% or about 30% of the time in an earlier analysis of 587 of the donors. For the cohort, immune exposure information was limited to CMV serostatus. Most TCR sequences were observed very rarely across donors, whereas some public TCRs were present in many individuals. According to a later analysis, most CMV-associated TCR beta chains appeared to be HLA-restricted, and the HLA associations seemed to be driven largely by CMV exposure. Because the 87-base-pair reads could not distinguish some IMGT-functional V segments, including TRBV6-2 and TRBV6-3, those segments were excluded. In vitro tests confirmed that three of the cytomegalovirus-associated TCR beta chains recognize cytomegalovirus antigens. The earlier analysis of some 560 of the donors excluded roughly 17 rarely observed V segments, including chromosome 9 orphons, because counts were too low. Correlated functional status among segregating V segments might reflect linkage disequilibrium, but an unknown experimental factor could not be ruled out. A later analysis associated roughly 17,000 TCR beta sequences with specific HLA alleles at a false discovery rate of 0.05. Only TCR beta chains were sequenced in this cohort, and the absence of alpha or paired-chain data limited detectable features. In a later genetic analysis, a missense DCLRE1C variant was associated with V-gene and J-gene trimming of TCR beta chains, and the association was replicated in an independent cohort. In a later analysis, several top co-occurrence clusters were reported to appear linked to parvovirus B19, influenza, CMV and Epstein-Barr virus. The classifier was reported to diagnose cytomegalovirus status with high specificity and sensitivity in both the original cohort and the validation cohort. In a later analysis, TCR association rates were found to vary across HLA loci, with the most associated TCRs seen for DRB1 alleles and the fewest for HLA-C alleles. According to a later genetic analysis, donors in an Asian-associated ancestry cluster had fewer N-insertions in productive TCRs than the roughly 670-donor mean. HLA typing was unavailable for some donors at each locus, so association tests used only the typed subset. When HLA alleles, especially DR and DQ, strongly co-occurred, TCR associations were difficult to assign to individual alleles. The study listed 150 to 200 TCR beta chains as associated with cytomegalovirus. The authors suggested that the approach could potentially be extended to other disease states and immunological phenotypes. A cluster of highly shared sequence variants was judged likely to represent a technical artifact of the sequencing pipeline. A later analysis found that HLA-associated TCR beta chains were more clonally expanded and had lower generation probabilities than equally common non-associated chains.

Taken from cysteine to phenylalanine, the CDR3 has 13 residues. CDR3 DNA is the only sequence kept; it has 39 bases, read in frame from the first base. The germline V gene provides CDR1 SGDLS and CDR2 YYNGEE. The V end loses 4 bases and the J end loses 12 bases, and a stretch of 19 bases separates them. The library was generated by the immunoSEQ multiplex PCR assay. For the multiplex PCR, a mixture combining 60 forward primers for TCR Vbeta segments and 13 reverse primers for TCR Jbeta segments was used. The CDR3 region of rearranged TCR beta genes was amplified from genomic DNA with a multiplex PCR assay. Amplified TCR beta libraries were sequenced as 87-base-pair reads on the Illumina HiSeq System. The study's own analysis went as follows. A later analysis counted approximately 74 million unique TCR beta chains across the 650 to 800 repertoires, and approximately 11 million of these chains were shared by at least two donors. Raw reads were error-corrected and collapsed into unique sequences by a nearest-neighbor algorithm in which closely related sequences were merged to remove PCR and sequencing errors. CDR3 sequences were aligned to IMGT reference sequences to assign V, D and J gene segments. For a sequence to be retained, a match of at least six nucleotides to both a V gene segment and a J gene segment was required. Rearrangements were called productive when the CDR3 lacked stop codons and stayed in frame with V and J; all others were non-productive. Following IMGT convention, CDR3 was defined as the stretch from the second conserved V-encoded cysteine to the conserved J-encoded phenylalanine. The earlier analysis of some 540 of the donors excluded any sequence lacking an unambiguous match to a single V gene segment. In an earlier analysis of 500 to 750 of the donors, V segments were called functional above 56.7% productive rearrangements and were called segregating when the between-donor standard deviation exceeded 5%. To diagnose cytomegalovirus status from the catalog of TCR beta chain sequences, a statistical classification framework was built. V and J gene assignment, in a later analysis, came from comparing TCR nucleotide sequences with IMGT/GENE-DB human TR gene sequences. The TCRdist pipeline was used in a later analysis to assign CDR3 sequences and most-parsimonious VDJ recombination scenarios. A later analysis defined each TCR beta chain by its CDR3 amino acid sequence plus V-gene family, and excluded reads lacking a unique V-gene family. As a way to deal with suspected cross-contamination and a sequencing artifact, a later analysis dropped 592 nucleotide sequences that were highly shared and had low generation probability. In a later analysis, a clonal expansion index for each public chain was calculated from normalized within-repertoire ranks of inferred template counts. Generation probabilities in a later analysis came from a VDJ recombination model fitted to out-of-frame rearrangements, and those results were checked against IGoR. In a later analysis, hypergeometric tests were used to score TCR-TCR, TCR-HLA and TCR-CMV co-occurrence, with a repertoire-size bias correction applied to TCR pairs. False discovery rates were estimated in a later analysis by permuting HLA or CMV assignments 20 times. In a later analysis, co-occurring TCRs were grouped with DBSCAN, and TCRdist sequence similarity was added when clustering was performed within HLA-allele-positive subsets. For co-occurrence clustering, repertoires with fewer than 30,000 or more than 120,000 public chains were excluded, along with four to six repertoires with anomalous nucleotide sharing. As stored in TCRdb, this immuneACCESS dataset retains in-frame rearrangements with V and J assigned. A fraction of the clones does not appear; measured against another copy, unresolved V genes explain less than half of the discrepancy, and the remainder lacks a known reason. V and J calls and clone size come straight from that table; D and trimming were deduced from the DNA. The sample table contains about 110,000 clones; only one count was recorded for roughly four fifths of them. The ten largest make up 1.5% to 2% of the sample.

The cohort consisted of 600 to 700 healthy bone marrow donors. At the time of sampling, every cohort member was nominally healthy, though immune exposures that went unrecorded were likely present. The donor was CMV seronegative and belonged to the group of roughly 330 seronegative cohort members. Every donor gave a peripheral blood sample, and the peripheral blood mononuclear cells from that sample were used for TCR beta sequencing. Genomic DNA was extracted from the blood cell samples with the Qiagen DNeasy Blood Extraction Kit. The count of this clone is one. Its antigen is currently not known. The sample holds no much larger clone one base away, and base qualities are not on file.

The receptor was derived from a middle-aged man in good health and CMV-seronegative. The chain was built from TRBV9 and TRBJ1-2; the D gene cannot be named for sure. Sequencing used PBMCs. CDR3 loop: CASSRTLPIPDTF. The nucleotides are TGTGCCAGCAGCCGAACTTTACCGATCCCCGACACCTTC. Beyond the CDR3, the reference TRBV9 and TRBJ1-2 genes provide the residues; the full variable domain reads: DSGVTQTPKHLITATGQRVTLRCSPRSGDLSVYWYQQSLDQGLQFLIQYYNGEERAKGNILERFSAQQFPDLHSELNLSSLELGDSALYFCASSRTLPIPDTFGSGTRLTVV.